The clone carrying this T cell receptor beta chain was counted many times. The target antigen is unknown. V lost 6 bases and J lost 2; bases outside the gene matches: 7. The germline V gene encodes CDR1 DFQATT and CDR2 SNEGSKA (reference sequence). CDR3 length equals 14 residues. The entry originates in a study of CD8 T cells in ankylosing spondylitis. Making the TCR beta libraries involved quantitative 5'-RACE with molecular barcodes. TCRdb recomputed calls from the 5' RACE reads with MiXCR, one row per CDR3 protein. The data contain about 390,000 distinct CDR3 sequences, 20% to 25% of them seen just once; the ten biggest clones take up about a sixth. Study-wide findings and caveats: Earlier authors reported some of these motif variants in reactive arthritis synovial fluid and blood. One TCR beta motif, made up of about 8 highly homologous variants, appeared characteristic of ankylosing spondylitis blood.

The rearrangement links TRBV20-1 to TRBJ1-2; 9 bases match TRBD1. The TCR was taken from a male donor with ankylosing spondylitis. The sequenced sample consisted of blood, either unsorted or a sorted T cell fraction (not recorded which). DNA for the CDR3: TGCAGTGCCGAGAGGGACAGGGTAAACTATGGCTACACCTTC. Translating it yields CSAERDRVNYGYTF.